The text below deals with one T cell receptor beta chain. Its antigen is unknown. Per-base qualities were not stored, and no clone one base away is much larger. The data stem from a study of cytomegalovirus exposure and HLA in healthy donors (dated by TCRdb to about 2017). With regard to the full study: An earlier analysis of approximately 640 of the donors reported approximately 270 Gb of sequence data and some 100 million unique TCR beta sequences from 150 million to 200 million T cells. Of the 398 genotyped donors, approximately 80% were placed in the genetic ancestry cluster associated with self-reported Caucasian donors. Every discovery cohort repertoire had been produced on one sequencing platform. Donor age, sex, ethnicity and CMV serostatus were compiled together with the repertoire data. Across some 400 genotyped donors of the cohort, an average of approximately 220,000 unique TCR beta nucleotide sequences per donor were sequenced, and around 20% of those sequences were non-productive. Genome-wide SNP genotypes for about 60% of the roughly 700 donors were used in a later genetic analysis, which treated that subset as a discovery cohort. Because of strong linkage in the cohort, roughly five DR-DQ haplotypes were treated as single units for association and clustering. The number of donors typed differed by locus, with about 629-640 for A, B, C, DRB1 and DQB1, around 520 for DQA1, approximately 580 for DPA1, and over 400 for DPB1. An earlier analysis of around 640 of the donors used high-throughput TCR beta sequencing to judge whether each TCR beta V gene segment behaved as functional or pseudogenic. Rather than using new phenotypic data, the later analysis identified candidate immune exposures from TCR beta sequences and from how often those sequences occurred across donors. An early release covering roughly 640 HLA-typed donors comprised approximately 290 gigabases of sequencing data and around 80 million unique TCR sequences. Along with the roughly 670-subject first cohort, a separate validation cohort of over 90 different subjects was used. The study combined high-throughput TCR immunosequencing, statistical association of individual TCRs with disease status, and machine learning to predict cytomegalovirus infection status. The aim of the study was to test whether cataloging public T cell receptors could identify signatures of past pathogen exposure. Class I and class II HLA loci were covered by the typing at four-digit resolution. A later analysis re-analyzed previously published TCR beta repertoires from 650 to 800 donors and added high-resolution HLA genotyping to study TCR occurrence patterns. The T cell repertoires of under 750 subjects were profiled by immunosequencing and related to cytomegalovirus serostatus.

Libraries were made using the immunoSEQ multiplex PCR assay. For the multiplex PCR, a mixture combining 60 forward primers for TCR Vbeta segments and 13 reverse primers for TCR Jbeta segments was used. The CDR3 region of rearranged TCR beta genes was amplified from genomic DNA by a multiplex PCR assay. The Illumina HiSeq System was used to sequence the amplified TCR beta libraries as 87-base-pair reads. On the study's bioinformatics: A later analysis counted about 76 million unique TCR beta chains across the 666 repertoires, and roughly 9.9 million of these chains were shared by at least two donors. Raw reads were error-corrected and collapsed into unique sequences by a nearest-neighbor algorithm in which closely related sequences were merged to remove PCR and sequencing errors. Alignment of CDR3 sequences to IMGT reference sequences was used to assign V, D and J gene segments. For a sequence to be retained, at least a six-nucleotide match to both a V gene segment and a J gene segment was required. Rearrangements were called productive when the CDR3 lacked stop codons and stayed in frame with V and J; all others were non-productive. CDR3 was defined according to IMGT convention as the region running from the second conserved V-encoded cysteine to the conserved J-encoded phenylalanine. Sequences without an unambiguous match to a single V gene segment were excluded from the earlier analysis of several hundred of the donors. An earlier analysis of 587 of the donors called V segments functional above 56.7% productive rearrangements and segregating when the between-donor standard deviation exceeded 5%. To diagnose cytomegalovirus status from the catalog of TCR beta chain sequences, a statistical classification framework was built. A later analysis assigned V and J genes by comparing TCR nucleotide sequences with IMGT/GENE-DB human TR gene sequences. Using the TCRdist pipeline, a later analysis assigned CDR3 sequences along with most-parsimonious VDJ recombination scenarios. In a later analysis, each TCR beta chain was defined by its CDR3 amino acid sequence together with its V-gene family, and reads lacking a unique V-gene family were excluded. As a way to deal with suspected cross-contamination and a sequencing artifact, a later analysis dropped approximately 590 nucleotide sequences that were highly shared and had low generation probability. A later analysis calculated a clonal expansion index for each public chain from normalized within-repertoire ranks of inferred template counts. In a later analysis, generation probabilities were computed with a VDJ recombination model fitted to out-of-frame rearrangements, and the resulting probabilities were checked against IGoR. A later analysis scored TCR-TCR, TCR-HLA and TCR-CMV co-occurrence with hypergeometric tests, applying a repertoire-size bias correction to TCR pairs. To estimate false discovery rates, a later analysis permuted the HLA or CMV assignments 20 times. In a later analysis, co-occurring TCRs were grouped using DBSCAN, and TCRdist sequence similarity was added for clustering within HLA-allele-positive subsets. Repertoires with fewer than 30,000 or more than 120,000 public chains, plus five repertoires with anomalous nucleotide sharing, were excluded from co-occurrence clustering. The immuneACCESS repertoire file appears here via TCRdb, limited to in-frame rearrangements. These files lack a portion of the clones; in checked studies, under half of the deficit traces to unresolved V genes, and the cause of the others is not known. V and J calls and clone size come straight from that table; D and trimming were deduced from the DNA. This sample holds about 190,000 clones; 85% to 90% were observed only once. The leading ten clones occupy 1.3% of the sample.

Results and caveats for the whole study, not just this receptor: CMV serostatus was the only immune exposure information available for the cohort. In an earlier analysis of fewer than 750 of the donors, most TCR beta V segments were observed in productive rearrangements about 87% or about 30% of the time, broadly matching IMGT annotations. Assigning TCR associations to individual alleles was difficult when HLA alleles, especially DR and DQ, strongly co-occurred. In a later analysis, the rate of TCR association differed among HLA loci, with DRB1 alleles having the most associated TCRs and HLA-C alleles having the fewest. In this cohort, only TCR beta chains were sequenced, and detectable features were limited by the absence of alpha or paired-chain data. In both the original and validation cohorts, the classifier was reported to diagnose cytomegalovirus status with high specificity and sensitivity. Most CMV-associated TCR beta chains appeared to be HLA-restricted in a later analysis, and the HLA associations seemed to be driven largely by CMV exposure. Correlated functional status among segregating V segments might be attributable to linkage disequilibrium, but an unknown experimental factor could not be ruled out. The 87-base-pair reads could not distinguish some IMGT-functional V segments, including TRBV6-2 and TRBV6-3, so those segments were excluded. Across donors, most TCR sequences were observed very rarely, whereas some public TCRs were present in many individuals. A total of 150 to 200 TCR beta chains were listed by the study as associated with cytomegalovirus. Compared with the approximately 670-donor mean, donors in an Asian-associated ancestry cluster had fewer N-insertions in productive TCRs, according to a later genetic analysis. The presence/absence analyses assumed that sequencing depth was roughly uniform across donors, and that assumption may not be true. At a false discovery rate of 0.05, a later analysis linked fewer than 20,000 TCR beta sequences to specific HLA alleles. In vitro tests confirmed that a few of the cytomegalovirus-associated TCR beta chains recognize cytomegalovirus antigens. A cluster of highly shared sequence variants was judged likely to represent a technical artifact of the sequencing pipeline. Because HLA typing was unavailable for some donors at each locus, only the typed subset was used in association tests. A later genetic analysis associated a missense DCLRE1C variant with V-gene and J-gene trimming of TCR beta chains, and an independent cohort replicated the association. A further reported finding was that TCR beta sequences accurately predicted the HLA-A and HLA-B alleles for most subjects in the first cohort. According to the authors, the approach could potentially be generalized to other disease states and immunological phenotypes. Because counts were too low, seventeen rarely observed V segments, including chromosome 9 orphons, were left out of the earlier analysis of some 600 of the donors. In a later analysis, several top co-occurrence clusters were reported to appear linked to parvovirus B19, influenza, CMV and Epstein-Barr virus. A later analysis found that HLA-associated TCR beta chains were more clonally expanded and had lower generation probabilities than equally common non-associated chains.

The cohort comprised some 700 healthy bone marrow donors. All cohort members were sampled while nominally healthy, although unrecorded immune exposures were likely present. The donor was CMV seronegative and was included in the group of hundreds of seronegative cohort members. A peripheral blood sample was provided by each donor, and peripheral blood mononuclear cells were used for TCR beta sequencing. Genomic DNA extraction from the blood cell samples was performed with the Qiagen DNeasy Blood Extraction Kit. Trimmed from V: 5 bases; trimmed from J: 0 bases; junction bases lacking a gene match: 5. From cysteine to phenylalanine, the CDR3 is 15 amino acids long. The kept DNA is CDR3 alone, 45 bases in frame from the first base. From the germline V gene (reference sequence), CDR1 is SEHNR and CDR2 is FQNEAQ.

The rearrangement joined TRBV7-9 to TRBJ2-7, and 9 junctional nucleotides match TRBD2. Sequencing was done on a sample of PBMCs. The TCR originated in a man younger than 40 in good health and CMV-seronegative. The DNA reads TGTGCCAGCAGCGCTAGCGGGGCGAGCTCCTACGAGCAGTACTTC. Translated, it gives CASSASGASSYEQYF.